What follows describes a single T cell receptor beta chain. Its specificity is unknown. The data were taken from a study of cytomegalovirus exposure and HLA in healthy donors. Study-level findings and limits: Under in vitro conditions, a few CMV-associated chains were confirmed as specific for CMV antigens. Presence/absence analyses rested on an assumption that sequencing depth was roughly uniform across donors.

13 Jbeta primers and 60 Vbeta primers were used for the PCR. The table came from immunoSEQ multiplex PCR; TCRdb's copy has only in-frame clones and leaves some out. In the table there are some 140,000 clones, roughly two thirds of which are singletons. Germline CDR1 and CDR2: SGHKS and YYEKEE (reference sequence). Trimming cost V 4 bases and J 0 bases, with 16 bases left between them. The length of the CDR3 is 17 residues. The sequence was collected from a woman aged 40-49 years in good health and CMV-seronegative. The sample consisted of PBMCs. The chain links TRBV5-5 to TRBJ2-2, with unresolved D. CDR3 coding DNA: TGTGCCAGCAGCCTCACCAGGATAAGCACGAACACCGGGGAGCTGTTTTTT. Protein: CASSLTRISTNTGELFF.